These T cell receptor beta chains were read from a single sample in a study of T cell responses to AZD1222 COVID-19 vaccine. Sequencing used immunoSEQ multiplex PCR; TCRdb keeps in-frame clones, though not all of them. The sample holds around 100,000 clones, about nine tenths seen once. This sample comprised peripheral blood, obtained on day 0 of AZD1222 vaccination. The receptor set was obtained from an adult in good health. Each CDR3 is given with its conserved first and last residue. Each record gives: clone size, V gene, CDR3 protein. Only some rows state a clone size, as once, few, many or a class for expanded clones.

>once|TRBV4-3
CASSQEPRPAGSADTQYF
>.|TRBV5-4
CASSAGTESSYNEQFF
>.|TRBV11-1
CASSPPAGVRINEQFF
>few|TRBV9
CASSVGGTPNYEQYF
>.|TRBV18
CASSRDRGANGYTF
>.|TRBV6-5
CASRGERESGETQYF
>.|TRBV30
CAWSPRGNQPQHF
>.|TRBV19
CASNLAGGDLYGYTF
>.|TRBV2
CASSPGTSGHNEQFF
>.|TRBV19
CASTPTRNYGYTF
>.|TRBV11-2
CASSLSGGLTPYEQYF
>.|TRBV4-1
CASSHRVTGGEGNTEAFF
>.|TRBV5-4
CASSLGLASGQNNEQFF
>.|TRBV11-2
CASSLVSGMEAFF
>few|TRBV5-1
CASSLEGLAGTQYF
>.|TRBV5-1
CASSLALAGRNSPLHF
>few|TRBV7-9
CASRTYSNPGANVLTF
>.|TRBV6-2/TRBV6-3
CASSYNLGSGEAFF
>.|TRBV5-1
CASSLEGGSQPREQYF
>.|TRBV2
CASSEGQGSSYNSPLHF
>.|TRBV6-6
CASKGQVVVDYGYTF
>.|TRBV7-9
CASSPRTRGNTGELFF